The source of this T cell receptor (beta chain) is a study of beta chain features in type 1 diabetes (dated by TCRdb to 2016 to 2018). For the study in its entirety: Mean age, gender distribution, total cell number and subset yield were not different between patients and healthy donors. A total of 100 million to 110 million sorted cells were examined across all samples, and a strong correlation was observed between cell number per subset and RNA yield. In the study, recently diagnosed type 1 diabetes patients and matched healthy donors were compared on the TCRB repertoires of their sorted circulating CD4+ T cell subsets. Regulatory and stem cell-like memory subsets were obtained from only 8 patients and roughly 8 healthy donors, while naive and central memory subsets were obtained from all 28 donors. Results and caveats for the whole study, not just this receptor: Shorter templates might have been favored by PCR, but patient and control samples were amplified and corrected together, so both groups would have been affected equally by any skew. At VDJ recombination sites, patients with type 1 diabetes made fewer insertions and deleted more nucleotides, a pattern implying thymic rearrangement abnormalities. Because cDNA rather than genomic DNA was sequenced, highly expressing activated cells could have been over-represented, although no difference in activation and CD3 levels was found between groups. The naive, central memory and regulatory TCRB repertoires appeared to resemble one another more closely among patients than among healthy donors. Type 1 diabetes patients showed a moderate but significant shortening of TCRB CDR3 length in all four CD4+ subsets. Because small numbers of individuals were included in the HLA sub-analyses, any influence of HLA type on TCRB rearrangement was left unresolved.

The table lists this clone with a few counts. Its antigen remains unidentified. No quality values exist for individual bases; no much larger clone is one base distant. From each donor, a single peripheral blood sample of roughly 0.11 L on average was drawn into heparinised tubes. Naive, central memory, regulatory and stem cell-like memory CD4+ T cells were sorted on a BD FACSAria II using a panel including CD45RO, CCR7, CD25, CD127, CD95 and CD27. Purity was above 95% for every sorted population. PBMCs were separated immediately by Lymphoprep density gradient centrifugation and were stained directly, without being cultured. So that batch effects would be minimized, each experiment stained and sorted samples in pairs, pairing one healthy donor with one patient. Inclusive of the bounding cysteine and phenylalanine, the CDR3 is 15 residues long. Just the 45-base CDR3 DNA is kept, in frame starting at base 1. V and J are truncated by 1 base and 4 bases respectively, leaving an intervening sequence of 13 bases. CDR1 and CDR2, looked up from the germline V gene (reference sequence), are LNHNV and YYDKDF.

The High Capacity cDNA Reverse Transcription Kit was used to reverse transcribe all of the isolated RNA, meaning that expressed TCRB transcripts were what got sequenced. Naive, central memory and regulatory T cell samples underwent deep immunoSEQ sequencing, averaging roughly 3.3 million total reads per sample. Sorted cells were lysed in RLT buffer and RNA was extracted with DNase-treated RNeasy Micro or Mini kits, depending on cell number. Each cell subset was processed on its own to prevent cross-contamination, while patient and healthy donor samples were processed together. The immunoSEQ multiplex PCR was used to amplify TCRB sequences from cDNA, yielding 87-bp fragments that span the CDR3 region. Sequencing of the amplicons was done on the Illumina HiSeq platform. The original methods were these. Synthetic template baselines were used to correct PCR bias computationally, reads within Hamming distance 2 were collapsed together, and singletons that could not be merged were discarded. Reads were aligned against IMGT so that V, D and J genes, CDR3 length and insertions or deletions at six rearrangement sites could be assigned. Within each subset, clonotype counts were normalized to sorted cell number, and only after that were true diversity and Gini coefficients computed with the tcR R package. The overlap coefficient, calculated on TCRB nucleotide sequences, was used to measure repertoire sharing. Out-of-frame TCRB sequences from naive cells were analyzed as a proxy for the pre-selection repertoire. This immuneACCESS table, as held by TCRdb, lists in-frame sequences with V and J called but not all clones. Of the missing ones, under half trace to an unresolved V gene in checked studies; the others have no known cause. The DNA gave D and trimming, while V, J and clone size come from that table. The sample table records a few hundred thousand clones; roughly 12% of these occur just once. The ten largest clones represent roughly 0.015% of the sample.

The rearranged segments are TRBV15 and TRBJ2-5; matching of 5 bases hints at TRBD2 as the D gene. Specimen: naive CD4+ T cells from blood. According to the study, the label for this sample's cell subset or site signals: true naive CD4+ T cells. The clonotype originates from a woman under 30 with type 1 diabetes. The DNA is TGTGCCACCAGCAGAGCGGGCAGGAGGAGAGAGACCCAGTACTTC. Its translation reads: CATSRAGRRRETQYF.